This TCR beta chain was retrieved from a study of chemoradiotherapy in HPV16-positive cancers (dated by TCRdb to between 2020 and 2023). As for the study more broadly: Candidate HPV-specific T-cell clones and common TCR motifs were defined through functional T-cell assays on cells from a couple of HPV16-positive patients. The study asked whether T-cell immunity against the HPV oncoproteins E6 and E7 changes during chemoradiotherapy and whether it affects survival. The candidate HPV-specific TCRs and motifs were subsequently tracked in TCR repertoires obtained from 70 to 95 patients with HPV-related cancers. Broad study findings and their caveats: In HPV16-positive patients, expansion of HPV-responsive T cells during chemoradiotherapy was found to be associated with improved recurrence-free survival. Only a couple of HPV16-positive patients were used to derive the functional definition of HPV-specific T cells, and the survival association was reported for HPV16-positive patients. Expansion of candidate HPV-specific clones and E7-related TCR motifs was observed in the tumor microenvironment during treatment, whereas no such expansion was observed for non-HPV-specific T cells.

The library relied on the immunoSEQ multiplex PCR assay. Held by TCRdb, this immuneACCESS table contains in-frame sequences only and omits some clones. Under half of the omission traces to an unresolved V gene where checked; the cause of the rest is unknown. The sample table holds some 19,000 clones, of which around 87% were seen once. Of the sample, roughly 2.4% falls within the top ten clones. Repertoires were sampled repeatedly over the course of chemoradiotherapy, so clonal expansion could be followed in the tumor microenvironment. As concerns this clone: Its specific antigen is unknown. Base quality data are lacking; no much larger clone is found one base away.

The germline V gene (reference sequence) provides CDR1 MNHEY and CDR2 SMNVEV. V lost 7 bases and J lost 1 base, and the count of bases not matched to a germline gene is 7. Inclusive of the bounding cysteine and phenylalanine, the CDR3 is 15 residues long. Only CDR3 DNA remains: 45 bases, in frame from the first base. The source was blood, collected from a patient who underwent chemoradiotherapy. The sequence came from a human donor with HPV-associated anogenital cancer. Rearrangement joined TRBV27 to TRBJ1-1, with 9 bases aligning to TRBD1. The sequenced DNA is TGTGCCAGCAATTTGTGGACAGGGGCGAACACTGAAGCTTTCTTT. It is translated as CASNLWTGANTEAFF.